Listed here are 3 T cell receptor beta chains from one sample, sequenced in a study of cytotoxic CD8 clonotypes in ibrutinib-treated CLL. Measured with immunoSEQ multiplex PCR; TCRdb has only the in-frame clones, and not every one. The top ten clones hold roughly 6.8% of a sample with roughly 330,000 clones, about 64% of them seen once. Source: PBMCs, taken after 36 months of ibrutinib treatment. Source of these receptors: a human donor with chronic lymphocytic leukemia.

The chain combines TRBV11-2 with TRBJ1-1; perhaps TRBD1 as D (5 bases). V was shortened by 3 bases and J by 3 bases, with 14 bases between the two germline ends. This CDR3 contains 15 residues. CDR1 is SGHAT, CDR2 FQNNGV, per germline. The CDR3 loop is CASSFAGLLHTEAFF. Written as DNA, the CDR3 is TGTGCCAGCAGCTTTGCAGGGTTACTACACACTGAAGCTTTCTTT. Full variable domain (missing parts from reference TRBV11-2 and TRBJ1-1): EAGVAQSPRYKIIEKRQSVAFWCNPISGHATLYWYQQILGQGPKLLIQFQNNGVVDDSQLPKDRFSAERLKGVDSTLKIQPAKLEDSAVYLCASSFAGLLHTEAFFGQGTRLTVV.

The V and J genes are TRBV20-1 and TRBJ2-7; D unresolved. V gave up 0 bases and J gave up 11 bases, with 11 bases separating them. Germline V CDR1 and CDR2: DFQATT, SNEGSKA (reference sequence). This CDR3 has 11 residues. The CDR3 sequence: CSARDRGFEYF. The CDR3 DNA is TGCAGTGCTAGAGATAGAGGATTCGAGTACTTC.

This clone was observed a few times. The chain combines TRBV5-1 with TRBJ1-2; D remains ambiguous. V gave up 0 bases and J gave up 7 bases, with 19 bases separating them. The CDR3 has 16 amino acids. Per germline, CDR1 SGHRS and CDR2 YFSETQ. In DNA form, the CDR3 reads TGCGCCAGCAGCTTGGTTTCGCTAACAAGAGCGGCTGGCTACACCTTC. Its protein product is CASSLVSLTRAAGYTF.